The T cell receptor beta chain described here comes from a study of identical twins. Only healthy Caucasians were included as donors. A universal primer site was incorporated via template switching, and the cDNA contained unique molecular identifiers. TCRdb ran MiXCR on the 5' RACE reads and lists one entry per CDR3 protein. This table has about 240,000 distinct CDR3 sequences, roughly 13% appearing once. The CDR3 is 17 residues long. V lost 0 bases and J 0 bases, leaving 13 bases between the germline ends. The germline gives CDR1 SGHAT, CDR2 FQNNGV. The data also belong to a second study, concerning yellow fever vaccine responses in identical twins.

Sequencing was done on a sample of memory (CD45RO+) T cells sorted from blood. This sequence joins TRBV11-2 and TRBJ2-3, with D possibly called TRBD1 or TRBD2 (5 bases each). The TCR sequence derives from a woman aged 18-35 years in good health. CDR3 protein: CASSLEFRWGSTDTQYF. CDR3 nucleotide sequence: TGTGCCAGCAGCTTAGAGTTCAGGTGGGGGAGCACAGATACGCAGTATTTT.